This is a list of T cell receptor beta chains from one sample in a study of T-cell memory formation after mild COVID-19. MiXCR was run by TCRdb on the 5' RACE reads, yielding one entry per CDR3 protein. Of fewer than 700,000 distinct CDR3 sequences detected, 20% to 25% appear once; the ten largest clones hold roughly 8.1%. Sample: PBMCs or a T cell subset sorted from them (not recorded which). These receptors were obtained from an adult woman who had mild COVID-19 (a few samples of this study predate the infection). Cell type and time point are not known. CDR3s include the opening cysteine and the closing phenylalanine or tryptophan. The order of the fields is V gene, CDR3 length, CDR3 protein.

TRBV27 | 15 | CASSFRRQGAYGYTF
TRBV27 | 15 | CASSRTGGIGNTIYF
TRBV5-1 | 15 | CASSGGTGDNSPLHF
TRBV7-2 | 15 | CASSPMQGGGFPQFF
TRBV12-3/TRBV12-4 | 12 | CASSSVLGEQYF
TRBV27 | 14 | CASSLRGASHGYTF
TRBV15 | 14 | CATSRDISVTEAFF
TRBV11-2 | 14 | CASSKTQPGDTQYF
TRBV12-3/TRBV12-4 | 12 | CASRLGTYEQYF
TRBV4-1 | 14 | CASSQEASGDEQFF
TRBV5-6 | 17 | CASSLQNRGQGAVGYTF
TRBV20-1 | 10 | CSAHPYGYTF
TRBV19 | 13 | CASSSGALYGYTF
TRBV5-6 | 15 | CASTKGGGSTDTQYF
TRBV7-2 | 11 | CASSPPGVQYF
TRBV29-1 | 11 | CSAGGPGELFF
TRBV9 | 13 | CASSVGLAETQYF
TRBV29-1 | 18 | CSVRPSGGMRSSYNEQFF
TRBV28 | 15 | CASSFGGTGATEAFF
TRBV4-2 | 16 | CASSQESRNYNEKLFF
TRBV7-8 | 19 | CASSLERSDGLMDNSPLHF
TRBV5-1 | 15 | CASSPILENTGELFF
TRBV7-2 | 15 | CASSLDRANTGELFF
TRBV29-1 | 14 | CSVGTGYEGQPQHF
TRBV18 | 14 | CASSPRQAASGAFF
TRBV5-6 | 15 | CASSLGQGGRNIQYF
TRBV4-3 | 16 | CASSQGAGLGTDTQYF
TRBV7-9 | 16 | CASSTRPGEPGNTIYF
TRBV30 | 14 | CAWSVKGGNQPQHF
TRBV3-1 | 17 | CASSQDQGLAGNNEQFF
TRBV5-1 | 14 | CASSPDTANEKLFF
TRBV6-5 | 20 | CASSFTGLAGASSGANVLTF
TRBV30 | 14 | CAWTPGYLGYGYTF
TRBV18 | 15 | CASSLVLADNYEQYF
TRBV5-5 | 16 | CASSRDRGSYNSPLHF
TRBV6-5 | 13 | CASTKGQGNEQFF
TRBV12-3/TRBV12-4 | 16 | CASSPAETSLTDTQYF
TRBV14 | 13 | CASSGQGPGEQYF
TRBV13 | 12 | CASSRTGAEQYF
TRBV12-3/TRBV12-4 | 17 | CASSFYSPFGGNQPQHF